This T cell receptor beta chain was captured in a study of T cells in Graves' hyperthyroidism and ophthalmopathy. V shed 6 bases and J shed 6 bases, with 15 bases lying between them. Germline V gene data show CDR1 as DFQATT and CDR2 as SNEGSKA (reference sequence). The CDR3 runs 12 residues. This clonotype has at least ten counts. Amplified regions were TCR beta CDR3 sequences from RNA transcripts. An initial round of RT-PCR targeting the TCR CDR3 relied on the HTBI primer set. From the multiplex PCR reads, TCRdb called clonotypes with MiXCR, one entry per CDR3 protein. The repertoire consists of approximately 600,000 distinct CDR3 sequences, with roughly 20% occurring once and the leading ten covering 34%.

This chain joins TRBV20-1 and TRBJ2-7, with D hard to call. The specimen was blood. This TCR was recovered from a man under 40 with Graves' ophthalmopathy. CDR3 residues: CSAGEWASEQYF. CDR3 sequence (DNA): TGCAGTGCCGGAGAGTGGGCATCCGAGCAGTACTTC.